These 24 T cell receptor beta chains originate from one sample sequenced in a study of Graves' ophthalmopathy and Graves' hyperthyroidism. As the template, RNA transcripts were used to amplify TCR beta CDR3 regions. RT-PCR in the first round used HTBI primers; a second-round multiplex PCR followed. From the multiplex PCR reads, TCRdb called clonotypes with MiXCR, one entry per CDR3 protein. The sample has 170,000 or so distinct CDR3 sequences; roughly two fifths are singletons. Sample: peripheral blood. The source of these receptors is a woman in her thirties or forties with Graves' ophthalmopathy.

The chain couples TRBV15 to TRBJ1-1, with TRBD1 as a possible D gene (6 bases). This CDR3 is built from 14 residues. V lost 0 bases and J lost 7, with 12 bases in between. Germline assignment: CDR1 LNHNV and CDR2 YYDKDF (reference sequence). In DNA, the CDR3 is TGTGCCACCAGCAGAGAGGGCAGGGGAATTGAAGCTTTCTTT. Translation: CATSREGRGIEAFF.

This clonotype was picked up many times. This chain links TRBV6-5 with TRBJ1-1; unclear D gene. Trimming left V 7 bases short and J 0 bases short, with 9 bases between. This CDR3 spans 13 amino acids. The germline gives CDR1 MNHEY, CDR2 SVGAGI. CDR3 in DNA: TGTGCCAGCAAGCCACATTTGAACACTGAAGCTTTCTTT. This encodes CASKPHLNTEAFF.

The genes are TRBV5-1 and TRBJ2-7, with D possibly TRBD2 on 6 matching bases. Germline-derived CDR1 and CDR2 are SGHRS and YFSETQ. Trimming took 5 bases from V and 3 from J, leaving 15 bases between them. This CDR3 is 14 amino acids long. The CDR3 bases are TGCGCCAGCAGTTCAACCCTGGGACTCTACGAGCAGTACTTC. Its translation: CASSSTLGLYEQYF.

This clonotype was recorded at least ten times. The chain couples TRBV28 to TRBJ2-2; 15 bases are shared with TRBD2. Germline V lookup: CDR1 MDHEN, CDR2 SYDVKM. This CDR3 region has 18 residues. V gave up 4 bases and J gave up 8 bases; unmatched junction bases: 11. The CDR3 loop is CASSSVGLAGGARGELFF. The CDR3 nucleotides read TGTGCCAGCAGTTCGGTCGGACTAGCGGGAGGGGCCCGAGGGGAGCTGTTTTTT. Looking up the rest from reference TRBV28 and TRBJ2-2 gives the full variable domain: DVKVTQSSRYLVKRTGEKVFLECVQDMDHENMFWYRQDPGLGLRLIYFSYDVKMKEKGDIPEGYSVSREKKERFSLILESASTNQTSMYLCASSSVGLAGGARGELFFGEGSRLTVL.

This clonotype was observed many times. The rearrangement uses TRBV4-1 and TRBJ1-3; no clear D gene. V dropped 0 bases and J dropped 3 bases, with 3 bases sitting between them. The CDR3 is 13 amino acids. The germline gives CDR1 MGHRA, CDR2 YSYEKL. The CDR3 DNA follows: TGCGCCAGCAGCCAAGATAATGGAAACACCATATATTTT. Translation gives CASSQDNGNTIYF.

This clonotype has a count of ten or more. The chain employs TRBV12-3 or TRBV12-4 and TRBJ2-7; D perhaps matches TRBD2 (6 bases). Trimming took off 3 bases at V and 3 bases at J, with 12 bases between the two ends. The CDR3 covers 14 residues. The CDR3 region has the DNA TGTGCCAGCAGTTTCGGTAGCGGATACTACGAGCAGTACTTC. This codes for CASSFGSGYYEQYF.

This clonotype was counted ten times or more. This rearrangement joins TRBV4-2 to TRBJ2-7; no clear D gene. The germline CDR1 and CDR2 sequences are LGHNA and YNFKEQ. CDR3 size: 15 residues. The V end was cut by 4 bases, the J end by 3 bases, with 16 bases between. CDR3 sequence reads: CASSLDTTMGYEQYF. The DNA for the CDR3 is TGTGCCAGCAGCCTAGACACCACAATGGGCTACGAGCAGTACTTC.

The V gene is TRBV7-2, the J gene TRBJ1-1; D gene uncertain. The V gene's germline CDR1 is SGHTA and CDR2 FQGNSA. V was pared by 4 bases and J by 5 bases, with 11 bases between. The CDR3 has 13 amino acids. The DNA for the CDR3 is TGTGCCAGCAGCTCGGGCATTAGGACTGAAGCTTTCTTT. It encodes CASSSGIRTEAFF.

In this sample, this clonotype turned up many times. The J gene is TRBJ2-5, the V gene TRBV12-3 or TRBV12-4; TRBD2 is a possible D gene (5 bases). Trimming left V 4 bases short and J 2 bases short, with 11 bases between. CDR3 length: 14 residues. CDR3 nucleotide sequence: TGTGCCAGCAGTTCCTCGCCGGGGCAAGAGACCCAGTACTTC. Translating it yields CASSSSPGQETQYF.

The rearrangement links TRBV6-5 to TRBJ1-1; TRBD1 might be the D (6 bases). This CDR3 region has 12 residues. V lost 4 bases and J 8 bases, leaving 11 bases between the germline ends. Per the germline V gene, CDR1 is MNHEY and CDR2 is SVGAGI. The CDR3, as DNA: TGTGCCAGCAGTTCCCCGGGGGGCGAAGCTTTCTTT. Protein product: CASSSPGGEAFF.

The rearrangement joins TRBV6-1 to TRBJ2-5; no firm D call. The CDR3 has 13 residues. Trimming left V 1 base short and J 0 bases short, with 3 bases between. The germline CDR1 and CDR2 sequences are MNHNS and SASEGT. The CDR3 loop is CASSEGYQETQYF. CDR3 sequence (DNA): TGTGCCAGCAGTGAAGGGTACCAAGAGACCCAGTACTTC.

This clonotype occurred many times. V is TRBV27 and J is TRBJ1-2, with D uncertain. The CDR3 runs to 13 residues. The V and J ends lost 3 bases and 4 bases respectively, with 9 bases between them. CDR1 is MNHEY, CDR2 SMNVEV, per germline (reference sequence). For the CDR3, the DNA is TGTGCCAGCAGTTTTGTCCCGAGCTATGGCTACACCTTC. Residues: CASSFVPSYGYTF.

This clonotype was observed many times. The chain uses TRBV10-3 and TRBJ1-2; D not certain. This CDR3 is 12 amino acids long. The V and J ends lost 6 bases and 6 bases respectively, with 11 bases between them. Germline CDR1 ENHRY, CDR2 SYGVKD. In nucleotides, the CDR3 is TGTGCCATCAGACAAGACCGAGATGGCTACACCTTC. Its protein product is CAIRQDRDGYTF.

This clonotype was recorded at least ten times. This chain uses TRBV20-1 with TRBJ2-7; perhaps D is TRBD1 or TRBD2 (5 bases each). The CDR3 is 13 amino acids. Trimming shortened V by 6 bases and J by 5 bases, and 17 bases separated the two germline ends. CDR1 DFQATT and CDR2 SNEGSKA come from the germline V gene (reference sequence). CDR3 loop: CSAPGPARDEQYF. The CDR3 nucleotides are TGCAGTGCCCCGGGACCAGCAAGGGACGAGCAGTACTTC.

This clonotype was detected ten times or more. The chain recombines TRBV7-6 with TRBJ1-5; D call uncertain. Germline V gene sequence: CDR1 SGHVS, CDR2 FNYEAQ. V lost 5 bases and J 0 bases, leaving 5 bases between the germline ends. The CDR3 consists of 13 residues. CDR3: CASSTSSNQPQHF. For the CDR3, the DNA is TGTGCCAGCAGCACAAGTAGCAATCAGCCCCAGCATTTT. The variable domain in full, completed from reference TRBV7-6 and TRBJ1-5, reads GAGVSQSPRYKVTKRGQDVALRCDPISGHVSLYWYRQALGQGPEFLTYFNYEAQQDKSGLPNDRFSAERPEGSISTLTIQRTEQRDSAMYRCASSTSSNQPQHFGDGTRLSIL.

In its sample, this clonotype was seen a few times. V usage is TRBV6-1 and J usage is TRBJ2-7; D is unclear. Germline values: CDR1 MNHNS, CDR2 SASEGT. V lost 6 bases to trimming and J lost 0 bases, with 12 bases between them. CDR3 size: 14 residues. This CDR3 is CASRVEESSYEQYF. The CDR3 DNA is TGTGCCAGCAGAGTTGAGGAGAGCTCCTACGAGCAGTACTTC.

This clonotype was seen many times. A much larger clone is a single base away; this may be a read error. The CDR3 does not end in the conserved phenylalanine or tryptophan, so this is likely a read error. The V gene is TRBV12-3 or TRBV12-4, the J gene TRBJ1-1; D is perhaps TRBD1 (5 bases). The ends were cut back, 7 bases at V and 4 bases at J, with 16 bases in the middle. The CDR3 runs to 14 residues. For the CDR3, the DNA is TGTGCCAGCACCTTGGCAGGGTACTTCACTGAAGCTTTCTCT. Translated, it gives CASTLAGYFTEAFS.

This clonotype was found many times. The V call is TRBV20-1, the J call TRBJ1-5; D call uncertain. Germline-derived CDR1 and CDR2 are DFQATT and SNEGSKA (reference sequence). This CDR3 is built from 14 residues. Trimming cost V 3 bases and J 4 bases, with 13 bases left between them. The CDR3 region is CSASLRTPNQPQHF. The CDR3 bases are TGCAGTGCTAGCCTAAGGACTCCAAATCAGCCCCAGCATTTT.

This clonotype has ten or more counts. The chain links TRBV6-5 to TRBJ1-1; no clear D gene. The CDR3 consists of 11 residues. CDR1 and CDR2 from the germline V gene are MNHEY and SVGAGI. Trimming left V 8 bases short and J 3 bases short, with 7 bases between. The CDR3 nucleotides are TGTGCCAGCGGGTGGGACACTGAAGCTTTCTTT. Residues: CASGWDTEAFF.

This clonotype was observed a few times. The chain joins TRBV9 to TRBJ1-1; D uncertain. The CDR3 runs to 11 residues. Trimming took 7 bases from V and 1 from J, leaving 5 bases between them. The germline V gene encodes CDR1 SGDLS and CDR2 YYNGEE. The CDR3 loop is CASERNTEAFF. CDR3 DNA sequence: TGTGCCAGCGAACGGAACACTGAAGCTTTCTTT.

The table lists this clonotype with many counts. This chain connects TRBV24-1 to TRBJ1-2, with 8 bases aligning to TRBD1. The CDR3 sequence is 16 residues long. Germline CDR1 and CDR2: KGHDR and SFDVKD. V shed 3 bases, J shed 5 bases, and the junction held 10 bases outside the gene matches. Here the CDR3 DNA reads TGTGCCACCAGTGATCCCTCGGACAGGGCGGGATATGGCTACACCTTC. Translated, it gives CATSDPSDRAGYGYTF.

This clonotype showed up many times. The rearrangement joins TRBV19 to TRBJ1-2; D gene ambiguous. This CDR3 comprises 14 residues. V lost 3 bases to trimming and J lost 8 bases, with 16 bases between them. CDR1 and CDR2 from the germline V gene are LNHDA and SQIVND (reference sequence). The CDR3 region has the DNA TGTGCCAGTAGTATGGAGGTGATGCGGTACGGCTACACCTTC. Translating it yields CASSMEVMRYGYTF.

This clonotype was recorded many times. The rearrangement uses TRBV27 and TRBJ2-7, with a tentative D call TRBD2 (6 bases). V was shortened by 0 bases and J by 3 bases, with 15 bases between the two germline ends. The CDR3 contains 16 residues. CDR1 and CDR2 from the germline V gene are MNHEY and SMNVEV (reference sequence). Here the CDR3 reads CASSLSDRADYYEQYF. The CDR3 DNA reads TGTGCCAGCAGTTTATCCGACCGGGCGGACTACTACGAGCAGTACTTC.

The chain recombines TRBV9 with TRBJ1-1, with D uncertain. There are 13 residues in the CDR3. Looked up from germline, CDR1 is SGDLS and CDR2 is YYNGEE. The V end was cut by 2 bases, the J end by 0 bases, with 5 bases between. The CDR3 DNA is TGTGCCAGCAGCGTCTGGATGAACACTGAAGCTTTCTTT. As protein: CASSVWMNTEAFF.